Listed here is a single TCR beta chain. The sample belongs to a study of blood T cell repertoires in COVID-19. Background on the study: In each case, the material was cDNA or gDNA derived from T cells, B-cell-depleted T cells, or PBMCs.

Profiled with immunoSEQ multiplex PCR; TCRdb holds only in-frame clones, not every one. Of under 75,000 clones in the sample, about 90% are singletons; the top ten hold around 13%. This TCR came from a man aged 55 to 69 with active COVID-19. The sample consisted of peripheral blood.

The CDR3: CASSEARGDGYTF. For the CDR3, the DNA is TGTGCCAGCAGTGAAGCACGAGGAGATGGCTACACCTTC. V is TRBV2 and J is TRBJ1-2; no reliable D call. CDR3 size: 13 residues. The germline V gene has CDR1 SNHLY and CDR2 FYNNEI. The V end lost 0 bases, the J end lost 6 bases, and 8 bases lay between the germline ends. The entire variable domain, with the rest obtained from reference TRBV2 and TRBJ1-2, is as follows: EPEVTQTPSHQVTQMGQEVILRCVPISNHLYFYWYRQILGQKVEFLVSFYNNEISEKSEIFDDQFSVERPDGSNFTLKIRSTKLEDSAMYFCASSEARGDGYTFGSGTRLTVV.